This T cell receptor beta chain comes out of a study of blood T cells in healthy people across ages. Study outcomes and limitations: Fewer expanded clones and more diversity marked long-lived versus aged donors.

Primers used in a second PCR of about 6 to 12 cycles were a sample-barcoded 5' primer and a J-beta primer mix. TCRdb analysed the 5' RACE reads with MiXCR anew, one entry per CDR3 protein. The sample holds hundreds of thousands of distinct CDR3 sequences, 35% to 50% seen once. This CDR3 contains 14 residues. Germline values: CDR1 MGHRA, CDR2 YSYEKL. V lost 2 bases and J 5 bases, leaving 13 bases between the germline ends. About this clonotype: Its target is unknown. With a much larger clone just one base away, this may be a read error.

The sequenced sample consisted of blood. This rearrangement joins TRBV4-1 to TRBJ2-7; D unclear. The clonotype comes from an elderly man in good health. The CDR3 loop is CASSQTMGFDEQYF. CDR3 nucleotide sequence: TGCGCCAGCAGCCAAACGATGGGGTTCGACGAGCAGTACTTC.